The entry that follows covers one T cell receptor beta chain sequence. This sample was taken from a study of blood T cell repertoires in COVID-19. As for the study in general: PBMCs, B-cell-depleted T cells, or T cells were the source of the cDNA or gDNA that made up the material.

Using immunoSEQ multiplex PCR, the repertoire was profiled, and TCRdb retains in-frame clones only, with some absent. The sample includes about 270,000 clones, approximately 86% of them seen just once. The sequencing sample was made of peripheral blood. This clonotype was sampled from a man aged 35 to 55 who had recovered from COVID-19.

CDR3 in amino acids: CASSGLLGTPSSGNTIYF. The DNA of the CDR3 is TGTGCCAGCAGTGGACTTCTTGGGACACCGAGCTCTGGAAACACCATATATTTT. The rearrangement joins TRBV6-1 to TRBJ1-3, with D tentatively TRBD1 (6 bases). With 4 bases removed from V and 0 bases from J, the gap between germline ends came to 19 bases. Germline V gives CDR1 MNHNS, CDR2 SASEGT. The CDR3 runs 18 residues.